Listed below are T cell receptor beta chains from one sample, sequenced in a study of long-term antiretroviral therapy in people with HIV. TCRdb's table, derived via immunoSEQ multiplex PCR, lists solely in-frame clones and lacks some. The sample yields about 23,000 clones, roughly four fifths seen once. This specimen consisted of unsorted PBMCs, obtained 0.3 years after starting antiretroviral therapy. These TCRs come from a man aged 50-60 years with HIV. The CDR3 runs from the conserved cysteine through the conserved F or W. D genes are given only for firm matches. Expanded clones are given a class, and other clones once, few, many or no size at all.

clone size | CDR3 length | V gene | D gene | CDR3 protein
. | 16 | TRBV19 | TRBD2 | CASSPQWAGVHNEQFF
. | 15 | TRBV15 | . | CATSPGPPPLYEQYF
. | 17 | TRBV7-8 | TRBD1 | CASSPGPRTGFSGELFF
. | 14 | TRBV19 | . | CASRPGPSNYGYTF
. | 13 | TRBV11-2 | . | CASSLGPGQPQHF
. | 14 | TRBV6-6 | . | CASSYRQGTYEQYF
. | 15 | TRBV18 | TRBD1 | CASSLPGQGARGYTF
. | 16 | TRBV19 | . | CASSIRRITSSQPQHF
. | 15 | TRBV4-1 | . | CASSPYGNWGTEAFF
. | 14 | TRBV28 | TRBD2 | CASSLLAGPYEQYF
. | 16 | TRBV5-1 | TRBD1 | CASSPGGTGGFGTQYF
. | 15 | TRBV4-3 | TRBD1 | CASSQGQGNPYEQYF
. | 12 | TRBV10-3 | . | CAISEDPYEQYF
. | 13 | TRBV27 | . | CASSLSNSGVAFF
few | 14 | TRBV5-6 | . | CASSRDHRANGYTF
. | 16 | TRBV7-2 | TRBD2 | CASSSFPGGWPDTQYF
. | 13 | TRBV30 | . | CAWKRGMNTEAFF
. | 18 | TRBV7-9 | TRBD1 | CASSQAGQAAAYNSPLHF
. | 15 | TRBV7-8 | . | CASSLVASTQGEQFF
. | 16 | TRBV19 | TRBD2 | CASRPGLAGPSHEQYF
. | 15 | TRBV4-1 | . | CASSQVKGNTGELFF
few | 11 | TRBV7-2 | . | CASSPAYEQYF
. | 13 | TRBV7-2 | . | CASSLERGQPQHF
. | 13 | TRBV28 | . | CASSLGRNYGYTF
once | 16 | TRBV7-2 | . | CASSPRGRGRRYEQYF
. | 13 | TRBV29-1 | . | CSVVSGGTYEQYF
. | 13 | TRBV6-5 | . | CASSYERAYEQYF
. | 15 | TRBV5-6 | . | CASTLTPLAKNIQYF
. | 17 | TRBV7-9 | TRBD2 | CASISLEGSGRINEQFF
. | 14 | TRBV6-6 | . | CASSFFPNNSPLHF
. | 15 | TRBV10-3 | . | CAISESGSLYNEQFF
. | 14 | TRBV6-5 | . | CASSLRTGGYEAFF
once | 17 | TRBV28 | TRBD2 | CASRPTSGGLRGGEQFF
few | 16 | TRBV7-2 | TRBD1 | CASSPRDRGTGNTIYF
. | 11 | TRBV28 | . | CLSGQNYGYTF
once | 17 | TRBV4-1 | . | CASSQVRTTYSYNEQFF
. | 14 | TRBV27 | . | CASSLDWTNTEAFF
. | 15 | TRBV27 | . | CASSLRGGGNQPQHF
. | 14 | TRBV11-2 | . | CASSLERTTYEQYF
. | 16 | TRBV5-6 | TRBD1 | CASSFRPTGTEGKLFF
. | 13 | TRBV5-1 | . | CASSRARGETQYF